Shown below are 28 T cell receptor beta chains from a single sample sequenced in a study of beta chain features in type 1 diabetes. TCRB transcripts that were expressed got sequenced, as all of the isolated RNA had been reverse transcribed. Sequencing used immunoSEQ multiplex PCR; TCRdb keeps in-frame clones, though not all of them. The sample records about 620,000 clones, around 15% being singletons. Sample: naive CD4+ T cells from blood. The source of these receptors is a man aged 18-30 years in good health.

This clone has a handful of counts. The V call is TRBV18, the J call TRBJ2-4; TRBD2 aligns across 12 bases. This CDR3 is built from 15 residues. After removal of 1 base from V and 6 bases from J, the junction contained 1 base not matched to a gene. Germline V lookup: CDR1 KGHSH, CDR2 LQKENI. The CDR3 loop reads CASSPLGLAGNIQYF. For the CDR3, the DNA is TGTGCCAGCTCACCACTGGGACTAGCGGGAAACATTCAGTACTTC.

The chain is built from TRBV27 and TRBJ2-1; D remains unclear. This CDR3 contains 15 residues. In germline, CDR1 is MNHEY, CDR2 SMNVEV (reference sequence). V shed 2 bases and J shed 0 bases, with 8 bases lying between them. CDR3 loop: CASSLIRVSYNEQFF. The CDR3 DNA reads TGTGCCAGCAGTTTAATTAGGGTCTCCTACAATGAGCAGTTCTTC.

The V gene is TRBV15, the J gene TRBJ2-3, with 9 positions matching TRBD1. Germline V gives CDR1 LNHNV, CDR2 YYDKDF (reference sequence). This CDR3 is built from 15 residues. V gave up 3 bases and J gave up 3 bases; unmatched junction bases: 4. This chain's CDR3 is CATSRTTGGTDTQYF. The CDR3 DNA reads TGTGCCACCAGCAGGACGACAGGGGGAACAGATACGCAGTATTTT.

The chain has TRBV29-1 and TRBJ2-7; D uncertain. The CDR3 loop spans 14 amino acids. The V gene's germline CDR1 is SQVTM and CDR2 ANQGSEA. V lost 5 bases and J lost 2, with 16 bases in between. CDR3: CSVTRPVSTYEQYF. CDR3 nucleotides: TGCAGCGTTACCCGACCCGTAAGTACCTACGAGCAGTACTTC.

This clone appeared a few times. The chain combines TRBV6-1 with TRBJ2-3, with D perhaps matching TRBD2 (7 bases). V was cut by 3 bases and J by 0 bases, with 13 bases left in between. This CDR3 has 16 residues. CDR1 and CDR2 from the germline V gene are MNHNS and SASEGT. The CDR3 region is CASSEIGGASTDTQYF. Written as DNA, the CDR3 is TGTGCCAGCAGTGAGATAGGGGGGGCCAGCACAGATACGCAGTATTTT.

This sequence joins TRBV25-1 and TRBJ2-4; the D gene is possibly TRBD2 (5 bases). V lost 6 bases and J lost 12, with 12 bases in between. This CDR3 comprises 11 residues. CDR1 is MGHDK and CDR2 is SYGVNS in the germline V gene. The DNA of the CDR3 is TGTGCCAGCAGCTCGGGGTATGATCAGTACTTC. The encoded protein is CASSSGYDQYF.

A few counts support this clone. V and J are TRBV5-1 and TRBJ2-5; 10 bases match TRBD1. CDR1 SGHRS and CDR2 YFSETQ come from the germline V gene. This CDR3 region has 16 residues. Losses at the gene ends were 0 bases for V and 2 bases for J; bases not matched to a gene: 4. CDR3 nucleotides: TGCGCCAGCAGCTTGGGGGACAGGGGTCAACAAGAGACCCAGTACTTC. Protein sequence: CASSLGDRGQQETQYF.

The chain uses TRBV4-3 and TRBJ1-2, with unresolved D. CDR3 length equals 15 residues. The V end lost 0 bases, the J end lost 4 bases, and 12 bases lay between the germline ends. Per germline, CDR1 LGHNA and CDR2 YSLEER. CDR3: CASSQDLTFPYGYTF. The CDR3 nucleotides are TGCGCCAGCAGCCAAGATCTTACGTTCCCCTATGGCTACACCTTC.

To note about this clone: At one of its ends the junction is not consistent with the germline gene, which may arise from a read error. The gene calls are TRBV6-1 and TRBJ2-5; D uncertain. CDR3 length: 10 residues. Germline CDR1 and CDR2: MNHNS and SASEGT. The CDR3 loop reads CASSQGTQYF. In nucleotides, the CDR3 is TGTGCCAGCTCCCAAGGGACCCAGTACTTC.

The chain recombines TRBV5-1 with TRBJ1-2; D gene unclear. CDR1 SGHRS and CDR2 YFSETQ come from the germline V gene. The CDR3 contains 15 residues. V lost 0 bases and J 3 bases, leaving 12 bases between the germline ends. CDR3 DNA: TGCGCCAGCAGCTTGGCGGGCAAGGAGTACTATGGCTACACCTTC. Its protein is CASSLAGKEYYGYTF.

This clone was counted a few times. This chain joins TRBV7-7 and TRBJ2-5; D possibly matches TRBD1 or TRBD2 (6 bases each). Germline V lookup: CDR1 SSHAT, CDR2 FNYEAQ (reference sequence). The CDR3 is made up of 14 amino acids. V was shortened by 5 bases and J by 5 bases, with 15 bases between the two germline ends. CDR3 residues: CASSTSRGSETQYF. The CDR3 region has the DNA TGTGCCAGCAGCACTAGCAGGGGTTCGGAGACCCAGTACTTC.

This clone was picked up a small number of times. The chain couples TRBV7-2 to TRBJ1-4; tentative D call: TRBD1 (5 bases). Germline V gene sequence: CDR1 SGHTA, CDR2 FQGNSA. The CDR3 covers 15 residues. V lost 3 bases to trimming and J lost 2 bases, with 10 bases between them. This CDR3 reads CASSFGRDTNEKLFF. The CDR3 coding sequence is TGTGCCAGCAGCTTCGGACGGGACACTAATGAAAAACTGTTTTTT.

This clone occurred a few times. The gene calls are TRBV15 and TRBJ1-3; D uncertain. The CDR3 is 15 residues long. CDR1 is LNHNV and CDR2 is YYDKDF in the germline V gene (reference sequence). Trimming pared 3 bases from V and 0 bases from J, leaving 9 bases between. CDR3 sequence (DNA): TGTGCCACCAGCAGGACACAATTCTCTGGAAACACCATATATTTT. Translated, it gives CATSRTQFSGNTIYF.

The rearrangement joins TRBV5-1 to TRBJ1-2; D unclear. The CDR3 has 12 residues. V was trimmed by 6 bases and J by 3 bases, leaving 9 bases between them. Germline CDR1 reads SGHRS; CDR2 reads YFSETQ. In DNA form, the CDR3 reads TGCGCCAGCATGGCAGTTGACTATGGCTACACCTTC. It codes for CASMAVDYGYTF.

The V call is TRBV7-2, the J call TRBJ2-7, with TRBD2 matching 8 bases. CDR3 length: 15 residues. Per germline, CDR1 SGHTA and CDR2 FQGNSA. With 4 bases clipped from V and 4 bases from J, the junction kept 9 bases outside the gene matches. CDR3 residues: CASSSASGGRYEQYF. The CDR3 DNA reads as TGTGCCAGCAGCTCCGCGTCGGGAGGGCGTTACGAGCAGTACTTC.

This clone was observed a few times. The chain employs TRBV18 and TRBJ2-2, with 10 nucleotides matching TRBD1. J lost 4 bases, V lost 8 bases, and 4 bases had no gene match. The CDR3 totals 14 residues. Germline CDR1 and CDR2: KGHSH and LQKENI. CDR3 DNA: TGTGCCAGCGACGGGACAGGGGTCACCGGGGAGCTGTTTTTT. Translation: CASDGTGVTGELFF. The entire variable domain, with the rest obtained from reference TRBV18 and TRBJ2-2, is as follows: NAGVMQNPRHLVRRRGQEARLRCSPMKGHSHVYWYRQLPEEGLKFMVYLQKENIIDESGMPKERFSAEFPKEGPSILRIQQVVRGDSAAYFCASDGTGVTGELFFGEGSRLTVL.

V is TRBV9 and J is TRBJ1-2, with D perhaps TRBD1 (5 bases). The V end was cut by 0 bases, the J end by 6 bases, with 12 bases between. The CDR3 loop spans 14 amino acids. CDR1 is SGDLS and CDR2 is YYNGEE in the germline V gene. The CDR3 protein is CASSVARVGNGYTF. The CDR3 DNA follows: TGTGCCAGCAGCGTAGCCAGGGTAGGAAATGGCTACACCTTC.

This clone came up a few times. The CDR3 region is CASSQENQGHPTNEKLFF. Here the CDR3 DNA reads TGCGCCAGCAGCCAAGAGAACCAGGGGCATCCAACTAATGAAAAACTGTTTTTT. The rearrangement links TRBV4-3 to TRBJ1-4, with TRBD1 as a possible D gene (6 bases). This CDR3 contains 18 residues. Germline lookup yields CDR1 LGHNA and CDR2 YSLEER. V shed 0 bases and J shed 0 bases, with 14 bases lying between them.

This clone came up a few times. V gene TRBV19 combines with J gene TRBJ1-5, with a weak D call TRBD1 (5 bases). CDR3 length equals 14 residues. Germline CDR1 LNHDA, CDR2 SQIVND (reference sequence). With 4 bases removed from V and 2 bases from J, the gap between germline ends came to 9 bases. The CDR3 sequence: CASSKGSGNQPQHF. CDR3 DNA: TGTGCCAGTAGTAAGGGGTCGGGCAATCAGCCCCAGCATTTT.

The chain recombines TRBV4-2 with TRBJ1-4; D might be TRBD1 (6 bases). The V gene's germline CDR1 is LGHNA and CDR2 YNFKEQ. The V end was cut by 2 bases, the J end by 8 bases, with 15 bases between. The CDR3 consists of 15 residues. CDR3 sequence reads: CASSQPDRVREKLFF. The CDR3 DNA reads TGTGCCAGCAGCCAACCGGACAGAGTAAGGGAAAAACTGTTTTTT.

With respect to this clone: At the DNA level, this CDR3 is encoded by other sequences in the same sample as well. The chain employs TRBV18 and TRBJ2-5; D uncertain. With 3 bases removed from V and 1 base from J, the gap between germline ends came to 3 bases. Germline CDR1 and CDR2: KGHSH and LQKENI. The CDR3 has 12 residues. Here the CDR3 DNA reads TGTGCCAGCTCACCCCTCCAAGAGACCCAGTACTTC. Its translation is CASSPLQETQYF.

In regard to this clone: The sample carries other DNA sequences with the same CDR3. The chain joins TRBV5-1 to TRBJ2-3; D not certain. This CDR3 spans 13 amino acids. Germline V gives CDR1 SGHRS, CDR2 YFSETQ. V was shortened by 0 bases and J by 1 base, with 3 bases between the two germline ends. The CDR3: CASSLVGTDTQYF. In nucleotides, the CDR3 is TGCGCCAGCAGCTTGGTGGGCACAGATACGCAGTATTTT.

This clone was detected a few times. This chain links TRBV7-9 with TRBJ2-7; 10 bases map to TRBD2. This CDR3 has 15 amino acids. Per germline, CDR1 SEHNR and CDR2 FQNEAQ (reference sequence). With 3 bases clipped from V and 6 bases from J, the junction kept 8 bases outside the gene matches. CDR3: CASSFTSGNMGEQYF. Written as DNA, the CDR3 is TGTGCCAGCAGCTTCACTAGCGGGAATATGGGCGAGCAGTACTTC.

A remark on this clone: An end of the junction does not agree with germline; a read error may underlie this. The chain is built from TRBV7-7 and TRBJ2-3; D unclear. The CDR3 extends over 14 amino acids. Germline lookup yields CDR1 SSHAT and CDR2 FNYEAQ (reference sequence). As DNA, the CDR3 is TGTGCTAGCAGCTGCGTCCCGTTTTGGCGGACGCAGTATTTT. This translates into CASSCVPFWRTQYF.

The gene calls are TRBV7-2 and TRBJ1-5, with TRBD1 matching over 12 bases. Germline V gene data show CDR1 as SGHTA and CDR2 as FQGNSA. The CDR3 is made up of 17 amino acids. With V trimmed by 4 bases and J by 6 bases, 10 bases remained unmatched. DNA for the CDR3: TGTGCCAGCAGCTCCGGGACAGGGGGCTCGGGTGGTCAGCCCCAGCATTTT. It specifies CASSSGTGGSGGQPQHF.

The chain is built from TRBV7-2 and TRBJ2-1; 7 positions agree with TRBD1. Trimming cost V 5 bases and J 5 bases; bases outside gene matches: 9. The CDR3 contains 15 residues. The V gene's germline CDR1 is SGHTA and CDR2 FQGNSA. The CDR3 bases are TGTGCCAGCAGCGCCCCGATGGACAGGCACAATGAGCAGTTCTTC. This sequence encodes CASSAPMDRHNEQFF.

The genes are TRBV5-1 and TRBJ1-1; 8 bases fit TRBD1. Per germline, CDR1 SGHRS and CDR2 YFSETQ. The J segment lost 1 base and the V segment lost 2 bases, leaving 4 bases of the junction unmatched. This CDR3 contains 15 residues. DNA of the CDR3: TGCGCCAGCAGCTTAGCCGGGACAGGGAACACTGAAGCTTTCTTT. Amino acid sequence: CASSLAGTGNTEAFF.

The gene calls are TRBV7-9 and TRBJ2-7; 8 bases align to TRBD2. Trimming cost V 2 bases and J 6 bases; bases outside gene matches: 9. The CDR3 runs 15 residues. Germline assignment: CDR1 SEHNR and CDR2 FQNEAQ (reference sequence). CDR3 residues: CASSLRSGVILEQYF. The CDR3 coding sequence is TGTGCCAGCAGCTTACGTAGCGGGGTTATCCTCGAGCAGTACTTC.